This paragraph reports one T cell receptor beta chain. What it binds is unknown. Via 5' RACE with UMI labels, TRB cDNA libraries were prepared. From the 5' RACE reads, TCRdb lists one entry per CDR3 protein and no DNA. The sample has approximately 90,000 distinct CDR3 sequences. Triplicates of around 300,000 cells were sorted from each CD8+ T cell subset. These data belong to a study of CXCR3-negative and CXCR3-positive naive CD8 T cells. The study's findings and limits: Memory CD8+ cells showed much lower diversity, while both naive subsets were comparably high. CXCR3-expressing naive cells carried TRB CDR3s more hydrophobic than those of CXCR3-negative naive cells.

The CDR3 is made up of 13 amino acids. The chain combines TRBV12-3 or TRBV12-4 with TRBJ2-1; the TCRdb call, TRBD1, lacks DNA for checking. The TCR originated in a human donor in good health. Some clones in this sample may be carry-over from other donors' samples. The sequenced sample consisted of naive CXCR3+ CD8+ T cells from blood. Subset meaning: CD45RO-CCR7+CD27+CD95- naive CD8+ T cells expressing CXCR3 (TNR3+). The CDR3 is CASTLTGDNEQFF.